This TCR beta chain was recorded in a study of T cell repertoires in cytomegalovirus infection. TCRdb called the reads again in MiXCR, with one record for every CDR3 protein. Among a few hundred thousand distinct CDR3 sequences listed, about 33% were seen once. This clonotype was seen more than once but under ten times. The antigen is not known. This CDR3 is 16 amino acids long. CDR1 is SGHNT and CDR2 is YENEEA in the germline V gene. The V and J ends lost 5 bases and 3 bases respectively, with 16 bases between them. Sequenced material: cultured PBMCs, taken from culture after CMV antigen stimulation. This receptor was identified in a human donor in good health (CMV status not recorded). Some clones in this sample may be carry-over from other donors' samples. The rearrangement links TRBV11-3 to TRBJ2-2; D is perhaps TRBD2 (7 bases). The CDR3 loop is CASSPGAGAYTGELFF. The CDR3 region has the DNA TGTGCCAGCAGCCCAGGGGCGGGAGCCTACACCGGGGAGCTGTTTTTT.